A selection of T cell receptor beta chains follows, all from one sample in a study of cytotoxic CD8 clonotypes in ibrutinib-treated CLL. The method was immunoSEQ multiplex PCR; TCRdb's version includes in-frame clones alone and lacks a portion of them. The sample holds about 68,000 clones, over 75% seen once. Sequenced material: PBMCs, taken at disease progression, from a patient treated with ibrutinib. The source is a human donor with chronic lymphocytic leukemia. The CDR3 runs from the conserved cysteine through the conserved F or W. A D gene is named only where the DNA matches it firmly. The listing skips clone size in some rows; elsewhere it reads once, few, many or a size class.

d_gene	abundance	v_gene	j_gene	CDR3aa	CDR3nt
TRBD1	few	TRBV19	TRBJ1-5	CASSGTGNQPQHF	TGTGCCAGTAGCGGGACAGGGAATCAGCCCCAGCATTTT
TRBD1	.	TRBV7-9	TRBJ1-1	CASSPPRGTKMNTEAFF	TGTGCCAGCAGCCCACCCAGGGGGACAAAAATGAACACTGAAGCTTTCTTT
.	.	TRBV25-1	TRBJ1-2	CASSESRFRGYTF	TGTGCCAGCAGTGAATCTAGATTTCGGGGCTACACCTTC
TRBD2	.	TRBV7-6	TRBJ2-3	CASSSLTSGREGGDTQYF	TGTGCCAGCAGCTCCTTGACTAGCGGGAGAGAGGGTGGGGATACGCAGTATTTT
TRBD2	once	TRBV19	TRBJ2-1	CASSMETGLAGYNEQFF	TGTGCCAGTAGTATGGAAACGGGACTAGCGGGCTACAATGAGCAGTTCTTC
TRBD2	.	TRBV27	TRBJ2-2	CASSIGLAGVAGELFF	TGTGCCAGCAGTATCGGACTAGCGGGAGTGGCCGGGGAGCTGTTTTTT
TRBD1	.	TRBV28	TRBJ2-7	CASSQDRAYEQYF	TGTGCCAGCAGTCAGGACAGGGCCTACGAGCAGTACTTC
TRBD1	.	TRBV6-5	TRBJ1-2	CASSYSRGQNYGYTF	TGTGCCAGCAGTTACTCGAGGGGGCAGAACTATGGCTACACCTTC
.	.	TRBV27	TRBJ1-5	CASSLLGVGQPQHF	TGTGCCAGCAGTTTACTAGGGGTTGGGCAGCCCCAGCATTTT
TRBD2	.	TRBV6-6	TRBJ2-3	CASSLAGGPSDTQYF	TGTGCCAGCAGTTTAGCGGGGGGGCCTTCAGATACGCAGTATTTT
.	few	TRBV2	TRBJ1-2	CASQITNYGYTF	TGTGCCAGCCAGATTACTAACTATGGCTACACCTTC
.	.	TRBV4-1	TRBJ2-2	CASRRGGGLTGELFF	TGCGCCAGCAGGAGGGGTGGGGGCCTCACCGGGGAGCTGTTTTTT
.	few	TRBV5-1	TRBJ1-5	CASSPLPTSNQPQHF	TGCGCCAGCAGCCCCTTACCAACGAGCAATCAGCCCCAGCATTTT
.	.	TRBV28	TRBJ2-2	CASYPGPMNTGELFF	TGTGCCAGTTATCCCGGGCCCATGAACACCGGGGAGCTGTTTTTT
.	once	TRBV14	TRBJ2-1	CASSPRRSSYNEQFF	TGTGCCAGCAGCCCGCGGAGGAGCTCCTACAATGAGCAGTTCTTC
.	once	TRBV15	TRBJ2-5	CATSRYLDETQYF	TGTGCCACCAGCAGGTACCTAGATGAGACCCAGTACTTC
.	.	TRBV5-1	TRBJ1-4	CASTGLANEKLFF	TGCGCCAGCACAGGGCTAGCGAATGAAAAACTGTTTTTT
.	.	TRBV2	TRBJ2-5	CASMRETQYF	TGTGCCAGCATGAGAGAGACCCAGTACTTC
.	.	TRBV5-1	TRBJ2-3	CASSLGLSGLWFTDTQYF	TGCGCCAGCAGCTTGGGACTTTCCGGGTTGTGGTTCACAGATACGCAGTATTTT
.	few	TRBV5-1	TRBJ2-1	CASSVTGKGGNNEQFF	TGCGCCAGCAGCGTGACAGGGAAGGGGGGAAACAATGAGCAGTTCTTC
TRBD1	.	TRBV29-1	TRBJ2-1	CSVELDRGRAYNEQFF	TGCAGCGTTGAGTTAGACAGGGGGCGCGCCTACAATGAGCAGTTCTTC
TRBD2	.	TRBV7-6	TRBJ2-5	CASSHPSRGVRETQYF	TGTGCCAGCAGTCACCCTAGCCGGGGGGTTCGAGAGACCCAGTACTTC
.	.	TRBV6-1	TRBJ2-5	CASWGQETQYF	TGTGCCAGCTGGGGCCAAGAGACCCAGTACTTC